The 8 T cell receptor beta chains reported below all come from one sample, sequenced in a study of radiation and T cells in renal cell carcinoma. Generated by immunoSEQ multiplex PCR, the TCRdb table keeps only in-frame clones and is missing some. The repertoire consists of 100,000 to 150,000 clones, with about four fifths occurring once and the leading ten covering about 3%. Time point reported: baseline pretreatment blood. Treatment here: 15 Gy SBRT to primary tumor, nephrectomy 4 weeks later. The sample was blood, taken from a patient whose treatment included radiotherapy and nephrectomy. The origin of the receptors is a woman aged 55-70 years with renal cell carcinoma.

The DNA of the CDR3 is TGTGCCAGCAGTCCCTCAGCTAGCGGGAGTCGGGTGTACAATGAGCAGTTCTTC. This encodes CASSPSASGSRVYNEQFF. The chain employs TRBV27 and TRBJ2-1; 10 bases match TRBD2. The CDR3 is 18 residues long. Unmatched junction bases numbered 14, after V lost 5 bases and J lost 4 bases. Germline values: CDR1 MNHEY, CDR2 SMNVEV (reference sequence).

The rearrangement uses TRBV6-5 and TRBJ1-4; 8 nucleotides align to TRBD1. Germline V gene data show CDR1 as MNHEY and CDR2 as SVGAGI. The CDR3 has 15 amino acids. V was clipped by 5 bases and J by 7 bases; unmatched bases: 9. Here the CDR3 DNA reads TGTGCCAGCAGTCAGACCCGCGACAGGGGTGAAAAACTGTTTTTT. Amino acid sequence: CASSQTRDRGEKLFF.

V is TRBV2 and J is TRBJ2-1; TRBD2 aligns across 9 bases. Germline values: CDR1 SNHLY, CDR2 FYNNEI. The J segment lost 7 bases and the V segment lost 6 bases, leaving 13 bases of the junction unmatched. CDR3 size: 16 residues. CDR3 sequence reads: CASSHQLSGGGNEQFF. CDR3 sequence (DNA): TGTGCCAGCAGCCACCAACTTAGCGGGGGTGGTAATGAGCAGTTCTTC.

The rearrangement links TRBV5-1 to TRBJ2-2, with 10 bases aligning to TRBD1. Germline CDR1 reads SGHRS; CDR2 reads YFSETQ. V shed 4 bases and J 6 bases; nucleotides not matched to a gene: 6. The CDR3 has 15 amino acids. The CDR3, as DNA: TGCGCCAGCAGCCCCGGACAGGGGGATGCCGGGGAGCTGTTTTTT. This gives the protein CASSPGQGDAGELFF.

The chain is built from TRBV21-1 and TRBJ1-5. TRBV21-1 is a known pseudogene. CDR3 length equals 15 residues. In nucleotides, the CDR3 is TGTGCCAGCAGCACCCGGGTCTTTAAGCGTCAGCCCCAGCATTTT. Its protein product is CASSTRVFKRQPQHF.

This chain uses TRBV9 with TRBJ2-7, with D perhaps TRBD1 or TRBD2 (6 bases each). Trimming cost V 0 bases and J 5 bases, with 12 bases left between them. This CDR3 is built from 14 residues. Germline V lookup: CDR1 SGDLS, CDR2 YYNGEE. The CDR3 DNA reads TGTGCCAGCAGCGTAGAGGGGGGCCTTGACGAGCAGTACTTC. It encodes CASSVEGGLDEQYF.

The gene calls are TRBV19 and TRBJ2-7; 8 nucleotides match TRBD1. V shed 1 base and J 3 bases; nucleotides not matched to a gene: 11. Per the germline V gene, CDR1 is LNHDA and CDR2 is SQIVND (reference sequence). The CDR3 contains 17 residues. Here the CDR3 reads CASSIASQRQGRYEQYF. The CDR3 bases are TGTGCCAGTAGTATAGCCTCCCAGCGACAGGGGCGCTACGAGCAGTACTTC.

V usage is TRBV6-5 and J usage is TRBJ1-1; D is unresolved. Germline V gives CDR1 MNHEY, CDR2 SVGAGI. V lost 2 bases, J lost 5 bases, and 6 bases lay in between. The CDR3 extends over 12 amino acids. CDR3 loop: CASSYIGTEAFF. DNA for the CDR3: TGTGCCAGCAGTTACATCGGGACTGAAGCTTTCTTT.